What follows are 14 T cell receptor beta chains derived from one specimen sequenced in a study of cytomegalovirus exposure and HLA in healthy donors (dated by TCRdb to the late 2010s). The library was produced with the immunoSEQ multiplex PCR assay. For the multiplex PCR, a mixture combining 60 forward primers for TCR Vbeta segments and 13 reverse primers for TCR Jbeta segments was used. TCRdb re-hosts the immuneACCESS table, in-frame sequences only. Its copies lack some clones; in the studies checked, an unresolved V gene accounts for under half of them, and the cause for the rest is not known. This sample comprises around 100,000 clones, approximately 72% of them detected only once. Under 2% of the sample goes to the ten largest clones. The sample taken for sequencing was PBMCs. The receptor source for this set is a woman in her forties in good health and CMV-seronegative.

The V and J genes are TRBV5-8 and TRBJ1-1; 11 positions agree with TRBD1. The germline V gene has CDR1 SGHTS and CDR2 YDEGEE. The CDR3 is 14 residues long. The V segment lost 4 bases and the J segment 4 bases; nucleotides outside the gene matches: 3. The CDR3 loop reads CASSLGTGGTEAFF. The CDR3 coding sequence is TGTGCCAGCAGCCTCGGGACAGGGGGCACTGAAGCTTTCTTT.

The V gene is TRBV14, the J gene TRBJ2-5; no clear D. V was shortened by 3 bases and J by 0 bases, with 11 bases between the two germline ends. CDR1 is SGHDN, CDR2 FVKESK, per germline. The CDR3 loop spans 15 amino acids. The DNA of the CDR3 is TGTGCCAGCAGCCAGAAAGACTGGTACCAAGAGACCCAGTACTTC. It yields the protein CASSQKDWYQETQYF.

The chain combines TRBV27 with TRBJ1-1; 8 nucleotides align to TRBD1. The CDR3 length is 14 residues. The V and J ends lost 5 bases and 0 bases, in that order; junction bases with no gene match: 2. The germline V gene encodes CDR1 MNHEY and CDR2 SMNVEV (reference sequence). The CDR3 DNA reads TGTGCCAGCAGTCGGACAGGGTTGAACACTGAAGCTTTCTTT. Translating it yields CASSRTGLNTEAFF.

The chain recombines TRBV7-2 with TRBJ2-5, with D hard to call. The tail of the sequence fits TRBJ2-7 better, so the J call may be wrong. The CDR3 contains 13 residues. Germline V gene lookup returns CDR1 SGHTA and CDR2 FQGNSA. CDR3 DNA: TGTGCCAGCAGCCCAGCCGGCTGGGGCGAGCAGTACTTC. Its translation: CASSPAGWGEQYF.

A single count supports this clone. The V call is TRBV4-1, the J call TRBJ2-5, with 7 bases lining up with TRBD1. The CDR3 length is 19 residues. Unmatched junction bases numbered 21, after V lost 3 bases and J lost 5 bases. Germline CDR1 MGHRA, CDR2 YSYEKL. CDR3 DNA: TGCGCCAGCAGCCATGGGCTCTCCCAGACCGGGACAGTGTGGGAGACCCAGTACTTC. It encodes CASSHGLSQTGTVWETQYF.

This sequence joins TRBV27 and TRBJ2-7; 9 bases are a match to TRBD1. This CDR3 comprises 14 residues. From germline, CDR1 is MNHEY and CDR2 SMNVEV (reference sequence). The J segment lost 4 bases and the V segment lost 6 bases, leaving 7 bases of the junction unmatched. CDR3 DNA: TGTGCCAGCAGACCCACCGGGACAGGGTACGAGCAGTACTTC. Its protein product is CASRPTGTGYEQYF.

The V gene is TRBV7-9, the J gene TRBJ2-3, with D possibly matching TRBD2 (6 bases). Germline V gene sequence: CDR1 SEHNR, CDR2 FQNEAQ (reference sequence). V lost 1 base to trimming and J lost 4 bases, with 9 bases between them. The CDR3 sequence is 14 residues long. CDR3 in amino acids: CASSLVGGPDTQYF. As DNA, the CDR3 is TGTGCCAGCAGCTTAGTAGGAGGGCCAGATACGCAGTATTTT.

In DNA, the CDR3 is TGTGCCAGCAGCCAACCACTTAGCGGGGCTAGCACAGATACGCAGTATTTT. Its translation is CASSQPLSGASTDTQYF. The rearrangement uses TRBV4-2 and TRBJ2-3, with 8 positions matching TRBD2. The CDR3 contains 17 residues. Trimming removed 2 bases from V and 0 bases from J; junction bases left unmatched: 7. Germline V gene sequence: CDR1 LGHNA, CDR2 YNFKEQ.

V gene TRBV28 combines with J gene TRBJ2-5; 8 bases agree with TRBD1. J lost 4 bases, V lost 5 bases, and 12 bases had no gene match. Germline CDR1 MDHEN, CDR2 SYDVKM. CDR3 length: 16 amino acids. CDR3 in DNA: TGTGCCAGCAGTCAAATACAGGGGGTATTTGTAGAGACCCAGTACTTC. This codes for CASSQIQGVFVETQYF.

The genes are TRBV6-6 and TRBJ1-3, with D tentatively TRBD1 (6 bases). This CDR3 spans 14 amino acids. V lost 3 bases to trimming and J lost 5 bases, with 11 bases between them. CDR1 is MNHNY, CDR2 SVGAGI, per germline (reference sequence). Here the CDR3 DNA reads TGTGCCAGCAGTTATGGGGGGGGCCGAAACACCATATATTTT. This gives the protein CASSYGGGRNTIYF.

This clone came up a few times. The chain has TRBV30 and TRBJ2-5; 9 nucleotides agree with TRBD1. The end of the DNA aligns better with TRBJ2-7, so the J call may be wrong. The CDR3 covers 15 residues. Germline V gene sequence: CDR1 GTSNPN, CDR2 SVGIG (reference sequence). CDR3 bases: TGTGCCTGGATTTTTAAGACAGGGGGGTCCTACGAGCAGTACTTC. Protein sequence: CAWIFKTGGSYEQYF.

The chain joins TRBV9 to TRBJ2-3, with TRBD2 matching over 14 bases. Germline lookup yields CDR1 SGDLS and CDR2 YYNGEE. The V and J ends lost 0 bases and 4 bases, in that order; junction bases with no gene match: 7. This CDR3 is built from 18 residues. Written as DNA, the CDR3 is TGTGCCAGCAGCGTAGAGGGGACTAGCGGGAGCCGTGCAGATACGCAGTATTTT. It is translated as CASSVEGTSGSRADTQYF.

The chain uses TRBV5-4 and TRBJ1-4, with D possibly TRBD1 on 5 matching bases. Germline V gene sequence: CDR1 SGHNT, CDR2 YYREEE (reference sequence). V was shortened by 4 bases and J by 8 bases, with 15 bases between the two germline ends. CDR3 size: 14 residues. The CDR3 loop reads CASSPAGVGEKLFF. Here the CDR3 DNA reads TGTGCCAGCAGCCCGGCGGGGGTGGGCGAAAAACTGTTTTTT.

This chain uses TRBV30 with TRBJ2-6; D possibly corresponds to TRBD1 (5 bases). The CDR3 sequence is 13 residues long. Germline CDR1 is GTSNPN and CDR2 is SVGIG (reference sequence). V lost 7 bases and J 10 bases, leaving 17 bases between the germline ends. The CDR3 nucleotides read TGTGCCTCTGGCAGGGATCATACGAACGTCCTGACTTTC. Protein product: CASGRDHTNVLTF.